This T cell receptor (beta chain) came from a study of T cells in Graves' hyperthyroidism and ophthalmopathy. General study findings and limits: Researchers found most expanded thyroid clonotypes above 0.001 in blood as well.

This clonotype was seen a handful of times. As yet, its antigen is unknown. Template material for amplifying TCR beta CDR3 regions consisted of RNA transcripts. A set of HTBI primers served as the primers for a first-round RT-PCR of the TCR CDR3. TCRdb passed the multiplex PCR reads through MiXCR, listing each CDR3 protein once. The repertoire holds a few hundred thousand distinct CDR3 sequences, with 15% to 20% as singletons. A roughly 9.3 ml volume of fresh peripheral blood provided the PBMCs. The source is a woman between 45 and 60 years old with Graves' hyperthyroidism. Sequences were obtained from blood.

The DNA of the CDR3 is TGTGCCAGCAGTGATGGCCCAAGGGGGGGCACTGAAGCTTTCTTT. It translates to CASSDGPRGGTEAFF. The V gene is TRBV25-1, the J gene TRBJ1-1; D is possibly TRBD1 (6 bases). The CDR3 sequence is 15 residues long. V shed 3 bases and J shed 4 bases, with 15 bases lying between them. Per germline, CDR1 MGHDK and CDR2 SYGVNS.